This T cell receptor beta chain is from a study of CD8 T cells in ankylosing spondylitis. As the method for making TCR beta libraries, quantitative 5'-RACE with molecular barcodes was used. One entry per CDR3 protein, called by TCRdb with MiXCR from the 5' RACE reads. The sample includes around 450,000 distinct CDR3 sequences, roughly 25% of them seen just once. Study outcomes and limitations: As reported, disease-linked clones showed significant enrichment in matched ankylosing spondylitis synovial fluid. A CD8+ phenotype characterized the disease-linked clones, which were relatively rare in peripheral blood. It appeared that ankylosing spondylitis blood was characterized by a TCR beta motif of several highly homologous variants. Reports of some motif variants in reactive arthritis synovial fluid and blood predate this one.

Germline V gene lookup returns CDR1 KGHDR and CDR2 SFDVKD. Between the trimmed V and J ends, which lost 0 bases and 4 bases, there was a span of 8 bases. The CDR3 covers 15 residues. This clonotype has only a few counts. Its antigen is currently unknown. The sequenced sample was blood, either unsorted or a sorted T cell fraction (not recorded which). The TCR comes from a male donor with ankylosing spondylitis. The rearrangement joins TRBV24-1 to TRBJ2-2; unclear D gene. This CDR3 is CATSDLRVSTGELFF. CDR3 bases: TGTGCCACCAGTGATTTGCGGGTTTCCACCGGGGAGCTGTTTTTT.